One TCR beta chain is described in this entry. This clone was recorded only once. Its antigen specificity is not known. No quality values exist for individual bases; no much larger clone is one base distant. This record belongs to a study of blood T cell repertoires in COVID-19 (dated by TCRdb to 2020 to 2022). Background for the entire study: Samples from collaborators originated in the United States, Italy and Spain and spanned both the acute and convalescent phases of COVID-19. The prospective study material was composed of cDNA or gDNA derived from T cells, B-cell-depleted T cells, or PBMCs. The dataset comprised deeply sampled blood TCRbeta repertoires from subjects exposed to, actively infected with, or recovered from COVID-19. The repertoires were released in a freely available public database meant as a resource for research on the immune response to SARS-CoV-2. The samples were drawn from the first 160 participants of the ongoing ImmuneRACE study and from over 950 subjects provided by 6 global collaborators. A de-identified subject ID, COVID-19 status, age in years and sex were almost always included in the sample metadata. Where available, HLA class I and class II types were taken from metadata supplied by the sample provider and were not determined by assay-based typing. The full study reports these points: The amount of clinical and demographic metadata varied by source and participant and was provided uncurated.

At one collaborating source in Seattle, patients were enrolled during active infection and were followed longitudinally through the course of disease. Collaborating institutions collected whole blood in K2EDTA tubes following their own protocols. For TCRbeta analysis, collaborators shipped samples as frozen whole blood, isolated PBMCs, or DNA extracted from either of those sample types. TCRbeta CDR3 regions were amplified from genomic DNA using the immunoSEQ Assay, a bias-controlled multiplex PCR. Under the source paper's analysis protocol: The number of nucleated cells in each sample was estimated from the amplification of reference gene primers within the assay. Sequence reads were collapsed and filtered to measure the absolute abundance of every unique TCRbeta CDR3 rearrangement. For each sample, productive Simpson clonality was calculated as the square root of Simpson's diversity index over productive rearrangements. Sourced from immuneACCESS, this table was stored by TCRdb with only in-frame sequences that have V and J called. A share of the clones is absent; for the studies checked, an unresolved V gene accounts for under half, and the remainder has no known explanation. V and J calls and clone size are given by that table; D and trimming were obtained from the DNA. Within this sample are more than 300,000 clones, with about 90% of them counted one time only. About 1% of the sample rests with the top ten.

The source is a woman in her 40s with COVID-19, enrolled during active disease. Material: peripheral blood.

The CDR3 here reads CASSYGQGLVRYTF. The bases are TGTGCCAGCAGTTACGGCCAGGGATTAGTAAGATACACCTTC. The sequence joins TRBV6-6 to TRBJ1-2, with TRBD1 perhaps the D gene, on 5 matching bases. CDR1 MNHNY and CDR2 SVGAGI are derived from the germline V gene (reference sequence). Trimming removed 2 bases from V and 11 bases from J, leaving 18 bases between the germline ends. The CDR3 sequence holds 14 residues, the cysteine and phenylalanine included. The CDR3 DNA has 42 bases and is translated from base 1.